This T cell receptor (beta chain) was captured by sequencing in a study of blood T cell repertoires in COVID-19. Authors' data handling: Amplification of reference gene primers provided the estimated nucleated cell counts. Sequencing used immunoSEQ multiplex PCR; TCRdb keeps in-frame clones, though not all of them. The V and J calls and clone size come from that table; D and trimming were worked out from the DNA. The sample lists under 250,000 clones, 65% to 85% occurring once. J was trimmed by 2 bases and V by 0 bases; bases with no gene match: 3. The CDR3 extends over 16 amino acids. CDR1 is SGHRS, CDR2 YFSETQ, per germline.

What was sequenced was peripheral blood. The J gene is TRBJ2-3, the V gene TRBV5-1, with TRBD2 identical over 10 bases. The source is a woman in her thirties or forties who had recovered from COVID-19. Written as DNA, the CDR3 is TGCGCCAGCAGCTTGGCCACTAGCGGGGTCACAGATACGCAGTATTTT. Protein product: CASSLATSGVTDTQYF.